This T cell receptor beta chain came from a study of blood T cell repertoires in COVID-19. Looking at the study overall: COVID-19 samples, acute and convalescent, were from the United States, Italy and Spain. The cDNA or gDNA used as material had been derived from T cells, B-cell-depleted T cells, or PBMCs.

In the original processing: Amplified reference gene primers provided the basis for estimating nucleated cell counts. Here immunoSEQ multiplex PCR was the method, and the copy in TCRdb shows in-frame clones only, minus some. For V, J and clone size, that table is used; D and trimming come from the DNA. The sample carries over 75,000 clones, about 90% recorded once. Trimming stripped 3 bases from V and 0 bases from J, with 5 bases between. This CDR3 spans 13 amino acids. CDR1 and CDR2 (germline): MNHEY, SMNVEV (reference sequence). The material sequenced was peripheral blood. The V gene is TRBV27, the J gene TRBJ2-5, with D perhaps TRBD1 (5 bases). This TCR derives from a man over 45 with COVID-19, enrolled during active disease. The CDR3 sequence: CASSFRDQETQYF. The CDR3 DNA reads as TGTGCCAGCAGTTTCAGGGACCAAGAGACCCAGTACTTC.